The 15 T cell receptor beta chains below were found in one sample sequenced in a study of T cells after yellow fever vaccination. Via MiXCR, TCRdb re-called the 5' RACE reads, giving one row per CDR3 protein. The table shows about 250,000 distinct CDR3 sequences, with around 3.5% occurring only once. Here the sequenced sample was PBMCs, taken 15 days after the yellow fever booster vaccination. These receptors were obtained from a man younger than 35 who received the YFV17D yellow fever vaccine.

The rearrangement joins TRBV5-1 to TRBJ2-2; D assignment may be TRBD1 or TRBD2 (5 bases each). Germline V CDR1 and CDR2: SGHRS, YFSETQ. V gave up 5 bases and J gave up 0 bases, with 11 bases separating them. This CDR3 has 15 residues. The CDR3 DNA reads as TGCGCCAGCAGTAGGGGAGACTCGAACACCGGGGAGCTGTTTTTT. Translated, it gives CASSRGDSNTGELFF.

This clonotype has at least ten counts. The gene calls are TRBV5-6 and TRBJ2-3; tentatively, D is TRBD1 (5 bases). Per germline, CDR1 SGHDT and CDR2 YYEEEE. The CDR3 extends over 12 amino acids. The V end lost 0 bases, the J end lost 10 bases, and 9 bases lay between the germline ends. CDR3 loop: CASSLARAAQYF. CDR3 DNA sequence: TGTGCCAGCAGCTTGGCCAGGGCAGCGCAGTATTTT.

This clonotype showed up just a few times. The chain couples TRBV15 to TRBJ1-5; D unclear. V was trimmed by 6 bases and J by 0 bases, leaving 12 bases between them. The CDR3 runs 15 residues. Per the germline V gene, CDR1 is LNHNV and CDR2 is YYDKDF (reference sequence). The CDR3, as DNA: TGTGCCACCAGGCGGGAAGATTATAGCAATCAGCCCCAGCATTTT. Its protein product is CATRREDYSNQPQHF.

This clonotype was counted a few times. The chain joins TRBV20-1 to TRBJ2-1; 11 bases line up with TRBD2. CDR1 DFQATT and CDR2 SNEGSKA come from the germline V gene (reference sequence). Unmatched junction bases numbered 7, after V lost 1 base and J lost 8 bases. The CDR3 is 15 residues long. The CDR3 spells CSARALSGGAHEQFF. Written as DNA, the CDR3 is TGCAGTGCTAGAGCCCTTAGCGGGGGGGCCCATGAGCAGTTCTTC.

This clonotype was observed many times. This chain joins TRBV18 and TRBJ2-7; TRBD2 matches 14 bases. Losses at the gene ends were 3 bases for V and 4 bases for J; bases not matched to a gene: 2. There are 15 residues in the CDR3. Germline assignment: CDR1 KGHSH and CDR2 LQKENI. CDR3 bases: TGTGCCAGCTCACCGGGACTAGCGGGGGTGTACGAGCAGTACTTC. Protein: CASSPGLAGVYEQYF. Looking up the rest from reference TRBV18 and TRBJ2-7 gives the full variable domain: NAGVMQNPRHLVRRRGQEARLRCSPMKGHSHVYWYRQLPEEGLKFMVYLQKENIIDESGMPKERFSAEFPKEGPSILRIQQVVRGDSAAYFCASSPGLAGVYEQYFGPGTRLTVT.

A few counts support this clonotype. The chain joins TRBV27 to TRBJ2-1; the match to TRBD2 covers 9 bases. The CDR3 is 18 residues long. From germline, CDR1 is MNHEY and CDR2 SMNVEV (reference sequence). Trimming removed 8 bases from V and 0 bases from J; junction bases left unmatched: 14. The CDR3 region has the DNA TGTGCCAGCCCATCGGAAATAGCGGGGGTATGCTCCTACAATGAGCAGTTCTTC. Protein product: CASPSEIAGVCSYNEQFF.

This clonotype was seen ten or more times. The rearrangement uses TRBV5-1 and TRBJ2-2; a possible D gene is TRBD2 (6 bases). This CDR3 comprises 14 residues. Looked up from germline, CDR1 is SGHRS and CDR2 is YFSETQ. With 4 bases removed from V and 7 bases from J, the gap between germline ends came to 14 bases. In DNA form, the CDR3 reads TGCGCCAGCAGCGGGGTCAGGGAGGTCGGGGAGCTGTTTTTT. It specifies CASSGVREVGELFF. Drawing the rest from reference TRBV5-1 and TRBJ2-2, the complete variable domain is KAGVTQTPRYLIKTRGQQVTLSCSPISGHRSVSWYQQTPGQGLQFLFEYFSETQRNKGNFPGRFSGRQFSNSRSEMNVSTLELGDSALYLCASSGVREVGELFFGEGSRLTVL.

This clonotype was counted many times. The CDR3 spells CASSEWGGGLQETQYF. The CDR3 region has the DNA TGTGCCAGCAGTGAATGGGGCGGGGGCCTCCAAGAGACCCAGTACTTC. The gene calls are TRBV25-1 and TRBJ2-5, with a possible D match to TRBD2 (7 bases). This CDR3 is 16 amino acids long. V lost 1 base, J lost 1 base, and 13 bases lay in between. Germline CDR1 is MGHDK and CDR2 is SYGVNS.

The CDR3 reads CASTKNRDQPQHF. The CDR3 bases are TGTGCCAGCACCAAGAACAGGGACCAGCCCCAGCATTTT. The chain carries TRBV7-2 and TRBJ1-5; the D gene is possibly TRBD1 (6 bases). This CDR3 spans 13 amino acids. Germline V gives CDR1 SGHTA, CDR2 FQGNSA. V was clipped by 7 bases and J by 7 bases, with 14 bases between them.

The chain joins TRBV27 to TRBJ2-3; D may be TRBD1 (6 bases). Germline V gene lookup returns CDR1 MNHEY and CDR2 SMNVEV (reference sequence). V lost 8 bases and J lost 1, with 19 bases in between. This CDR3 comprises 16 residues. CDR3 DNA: TGTGCCAGCCACGCAACTCAGGGGCGAGGCACAGATACGCAGTATTTT. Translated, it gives CASHATQGRGTDTQYF.

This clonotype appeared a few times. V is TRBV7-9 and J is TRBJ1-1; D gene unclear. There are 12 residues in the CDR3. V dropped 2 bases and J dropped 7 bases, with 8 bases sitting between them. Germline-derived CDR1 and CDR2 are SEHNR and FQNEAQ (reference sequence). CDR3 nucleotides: TGTGCCAGCAGCTTAAAGACGTTTGAAGCTTTCTTT. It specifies CASSLKTFEAFF.

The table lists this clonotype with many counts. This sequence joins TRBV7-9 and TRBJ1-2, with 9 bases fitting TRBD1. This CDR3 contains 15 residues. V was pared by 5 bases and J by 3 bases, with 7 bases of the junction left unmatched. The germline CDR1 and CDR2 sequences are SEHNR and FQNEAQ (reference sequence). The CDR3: CASSRGQGIDYGYTF. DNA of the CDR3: TGTGCCAGCAGCCGCGGACAGGGGATCGACTATGGCTACACCTTC.

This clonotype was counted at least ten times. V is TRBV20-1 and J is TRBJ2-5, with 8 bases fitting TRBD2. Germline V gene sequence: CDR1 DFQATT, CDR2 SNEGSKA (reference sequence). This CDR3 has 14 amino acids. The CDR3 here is CKQGRGGAEETQYF. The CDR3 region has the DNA TGCAAACAAGGCCGGGGGGGGGCCGAAGAGACCCAGTACTTC.

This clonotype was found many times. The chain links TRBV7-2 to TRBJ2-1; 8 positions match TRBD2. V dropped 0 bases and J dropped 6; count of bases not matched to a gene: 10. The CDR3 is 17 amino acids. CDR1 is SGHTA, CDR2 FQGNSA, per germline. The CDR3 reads CASSLAPGGLLANEQFF. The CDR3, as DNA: TGTGCCAGCAGCTTAGCGCCGGGGGGGCTCCTCGCCAATGAGCAGTTCTTC.

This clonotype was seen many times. The CDR3, as DNA: TGCGCCAGCAGCTTCAATACCCTGGCCTACTACGAGCAGTACTTC. Its protein is CASSFNTLAYYEQYF. The chain links TRBV5-1 to TRBJ2-7; D call uncertain. V lost 2 bases and J lost 3, with 15 bases in between. CDR1 and CDR2 from the germline V gene are SGHRS and YFSETQ. CDR3 length: 15 amino acids.